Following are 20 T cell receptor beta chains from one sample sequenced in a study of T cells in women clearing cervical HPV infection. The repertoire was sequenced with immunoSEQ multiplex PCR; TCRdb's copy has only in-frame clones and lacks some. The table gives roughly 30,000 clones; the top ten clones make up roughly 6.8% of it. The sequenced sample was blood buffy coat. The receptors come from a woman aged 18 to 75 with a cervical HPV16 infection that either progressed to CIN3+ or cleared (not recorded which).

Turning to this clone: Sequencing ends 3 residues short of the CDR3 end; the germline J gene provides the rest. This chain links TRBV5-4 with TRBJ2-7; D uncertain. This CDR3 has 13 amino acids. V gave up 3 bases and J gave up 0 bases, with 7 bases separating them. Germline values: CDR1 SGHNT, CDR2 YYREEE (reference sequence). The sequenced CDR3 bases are TGTGCCAGCAGCTCTGACTTCTCCTACGAG. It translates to CASSSDFSYE. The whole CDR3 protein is CASSSDFSYEQYF.

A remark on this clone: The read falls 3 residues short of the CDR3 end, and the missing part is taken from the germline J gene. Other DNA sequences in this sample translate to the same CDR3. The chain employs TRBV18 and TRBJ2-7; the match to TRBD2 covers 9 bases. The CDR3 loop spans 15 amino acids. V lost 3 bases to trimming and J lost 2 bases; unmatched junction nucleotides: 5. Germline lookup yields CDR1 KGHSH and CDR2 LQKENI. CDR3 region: CASSPQAGGAYEQYF. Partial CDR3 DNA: TGTGCCAGCTCACCGCAAGCGGGGGGAGCCTACGAG.

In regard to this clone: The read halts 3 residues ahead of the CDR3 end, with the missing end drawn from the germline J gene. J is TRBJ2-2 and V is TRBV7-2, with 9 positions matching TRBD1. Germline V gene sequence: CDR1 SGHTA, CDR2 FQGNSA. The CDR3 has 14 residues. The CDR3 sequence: CASSPGQGREKLFF. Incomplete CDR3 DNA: TGTGCCAGCAGCCCGGGACAGGGCCGGGAAAAG.

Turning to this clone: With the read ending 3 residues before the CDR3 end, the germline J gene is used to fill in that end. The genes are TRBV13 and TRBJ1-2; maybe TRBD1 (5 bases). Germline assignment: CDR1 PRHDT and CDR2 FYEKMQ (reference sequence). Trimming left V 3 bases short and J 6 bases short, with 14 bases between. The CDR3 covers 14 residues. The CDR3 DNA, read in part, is TGTGCCAGCAGCTTCGCAGGGTTGTTGGATGGC. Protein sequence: CASSFAGLLDG. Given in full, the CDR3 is CASSFAGLLDGYTF.

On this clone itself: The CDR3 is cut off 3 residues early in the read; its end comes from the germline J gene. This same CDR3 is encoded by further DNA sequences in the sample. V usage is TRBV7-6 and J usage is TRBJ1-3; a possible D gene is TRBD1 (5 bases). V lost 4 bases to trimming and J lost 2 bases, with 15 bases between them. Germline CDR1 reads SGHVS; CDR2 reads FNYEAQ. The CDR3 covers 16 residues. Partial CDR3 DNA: TGTGCCAGCAGCTCCGCGGGGGGGGGAGCTGGAAACACC. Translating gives CASSSAGGGAGNT. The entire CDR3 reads CASSSAGGGAGNTIYF.

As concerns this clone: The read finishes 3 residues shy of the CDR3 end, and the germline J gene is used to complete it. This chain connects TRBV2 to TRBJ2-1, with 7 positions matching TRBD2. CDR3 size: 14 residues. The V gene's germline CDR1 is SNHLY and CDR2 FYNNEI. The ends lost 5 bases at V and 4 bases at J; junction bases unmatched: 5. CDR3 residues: CASSTGTMYNEQFF. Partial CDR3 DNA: TGTGCCAGCAGTACCGGGACTATGTACAATGAG.

The covered CDR3 bases are TGCAGTGCTAGATACCAGACTAGGGTGACTAAAGAGACC. It translates to CSARYQTRVTKET. The CDR3 as a whole reads CSARYQTRVTKETQYF. The chain links TRBV20-1 to TRBJ2-5, with a tentative D call TRBD2 (6 bases). The read is 3 residues too short to cover the CDR3 end, so that end is filled in from the germline J gene. Germline CDR1 is DFQATT and CDR2 is SNEGSKA (reference sequence). V lost 2 bases and J 3 bases, leaving 19 bases between the germline ends. This CDR3 has 16 amino acids.

CDR3 region: CASSPPGDSAQVQYF. The covered CDR3 bases are TGTGCCAGCAGTCCACCGGGGGATTCCGCCCAGGTT. This chain joins TRBV6-2 or TRBV6-3 and TRBJ2-4; a weak D match, TRBD2 (6 bases). The read terminates 3 residues before the CDR3 end, so the remaining end is supplied by the germline J gene. This CDR3 contains 15 residues. Germline V CDR1 and CDR2: MNHEY, SVGEGT.

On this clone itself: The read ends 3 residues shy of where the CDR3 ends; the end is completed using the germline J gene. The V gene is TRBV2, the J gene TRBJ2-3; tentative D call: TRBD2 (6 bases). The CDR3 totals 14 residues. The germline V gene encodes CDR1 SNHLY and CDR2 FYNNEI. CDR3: CASNGGDSNQPQYF. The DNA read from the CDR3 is TGTGCCAGCAACGGCGGGGATAGCAATCAGCCG.

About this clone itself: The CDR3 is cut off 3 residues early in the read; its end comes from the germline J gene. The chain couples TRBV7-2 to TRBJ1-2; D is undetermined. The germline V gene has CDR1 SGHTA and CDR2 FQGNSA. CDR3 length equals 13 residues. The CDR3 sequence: CASSPVVSYDYTF. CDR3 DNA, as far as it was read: TGTGCCAGCAGCCCCGTGGTAAGCTACGAC.

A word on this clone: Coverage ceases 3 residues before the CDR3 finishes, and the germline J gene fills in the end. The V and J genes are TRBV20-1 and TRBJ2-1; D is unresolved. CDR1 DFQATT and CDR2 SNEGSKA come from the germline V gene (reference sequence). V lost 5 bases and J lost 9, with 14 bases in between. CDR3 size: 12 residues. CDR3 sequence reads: CSARSGLTEQFF. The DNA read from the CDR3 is TGCAGTGCTCGCTCCGGTCTTACTGAG.

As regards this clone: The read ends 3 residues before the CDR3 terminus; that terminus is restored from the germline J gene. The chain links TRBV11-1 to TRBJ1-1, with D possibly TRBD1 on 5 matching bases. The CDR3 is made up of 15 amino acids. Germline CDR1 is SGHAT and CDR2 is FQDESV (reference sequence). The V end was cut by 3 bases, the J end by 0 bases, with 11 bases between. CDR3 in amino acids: CASSFGHQLNTEAFF. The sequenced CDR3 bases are TGTGCCAGCAGCTTCGGACACCAGCTGAACACTGAA.

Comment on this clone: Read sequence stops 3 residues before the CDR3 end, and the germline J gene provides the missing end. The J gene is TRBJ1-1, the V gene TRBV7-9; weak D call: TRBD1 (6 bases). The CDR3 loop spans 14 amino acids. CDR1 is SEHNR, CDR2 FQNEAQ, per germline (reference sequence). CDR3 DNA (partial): TGTGCCAGCAGCTTCTCAACAATTCCGACAGGA. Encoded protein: CASSFSTIPTG. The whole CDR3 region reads CASSFSTIPTGAFF.

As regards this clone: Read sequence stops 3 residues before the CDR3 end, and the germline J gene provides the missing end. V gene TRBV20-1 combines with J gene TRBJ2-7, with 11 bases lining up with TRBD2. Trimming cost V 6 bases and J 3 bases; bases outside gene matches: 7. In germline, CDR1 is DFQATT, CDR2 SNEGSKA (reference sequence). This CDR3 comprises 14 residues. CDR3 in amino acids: CSAKTSGSFYEQYF. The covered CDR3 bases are TGCAGTGCCAAAACTAGCGGGAGTTTCTACGAG.

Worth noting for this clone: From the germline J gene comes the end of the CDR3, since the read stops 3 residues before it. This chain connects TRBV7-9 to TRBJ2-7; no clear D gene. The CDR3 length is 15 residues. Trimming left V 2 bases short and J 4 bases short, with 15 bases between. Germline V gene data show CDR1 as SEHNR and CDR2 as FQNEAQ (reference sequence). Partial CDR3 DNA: TGTGCCAGCAGCTTATCCAATATTAGAAGTTACGAG. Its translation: CASSLSNIRSYE. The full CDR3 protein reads CASSLSNIRSYEQYF.

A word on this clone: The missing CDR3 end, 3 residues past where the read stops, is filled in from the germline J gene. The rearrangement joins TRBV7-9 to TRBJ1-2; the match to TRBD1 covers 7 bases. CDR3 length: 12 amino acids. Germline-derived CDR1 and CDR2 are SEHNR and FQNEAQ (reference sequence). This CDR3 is CASSYITGDYTF. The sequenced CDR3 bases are TGTGCCAGCAGCTATATCACAGGGGAC.

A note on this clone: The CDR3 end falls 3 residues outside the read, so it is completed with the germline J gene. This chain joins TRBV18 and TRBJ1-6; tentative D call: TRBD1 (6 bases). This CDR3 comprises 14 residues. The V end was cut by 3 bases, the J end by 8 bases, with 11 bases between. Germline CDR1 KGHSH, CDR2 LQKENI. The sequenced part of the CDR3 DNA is TGTGCCAGCTCACCGACAGGTTTTGATTCACCC. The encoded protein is CASSPTGFDSP. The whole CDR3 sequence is CASSPTGFDSPLHF.

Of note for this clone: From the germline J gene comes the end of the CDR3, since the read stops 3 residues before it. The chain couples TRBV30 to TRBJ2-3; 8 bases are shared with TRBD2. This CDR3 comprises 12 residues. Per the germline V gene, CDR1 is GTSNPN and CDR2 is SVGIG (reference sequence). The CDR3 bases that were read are TGTGCCTGGACGGGGGGGCAAGAGACG. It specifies CAWTGGQET. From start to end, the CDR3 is CAWTGGQETQYF. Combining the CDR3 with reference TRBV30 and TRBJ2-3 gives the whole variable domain SQTIHQWPATLVQPVGSPLSLECTVEGTSNPNLYWYRQAAGRGLQLLFYSVGIGQISSEVPQNLSASRPQDRQFILSSKKLLLSDSGFYLCAWTGGQETQYFGPGTRLTVL.

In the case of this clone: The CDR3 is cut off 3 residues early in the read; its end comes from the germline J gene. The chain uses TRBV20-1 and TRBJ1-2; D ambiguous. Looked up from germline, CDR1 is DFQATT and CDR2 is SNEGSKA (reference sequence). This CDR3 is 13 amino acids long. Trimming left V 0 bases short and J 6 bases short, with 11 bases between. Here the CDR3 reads CSARESLRDGYTF. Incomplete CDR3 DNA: TGCAGTGCTAGAGAGTCTCTGCGGGATGGC.

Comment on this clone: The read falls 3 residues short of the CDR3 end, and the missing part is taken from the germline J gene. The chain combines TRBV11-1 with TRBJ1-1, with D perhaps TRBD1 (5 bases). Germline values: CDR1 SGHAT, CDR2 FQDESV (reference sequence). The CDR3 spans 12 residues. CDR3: CASSPPTVEAFF. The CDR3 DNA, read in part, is TGTGCCAGCAGCCCACCGACAGTAGAG.